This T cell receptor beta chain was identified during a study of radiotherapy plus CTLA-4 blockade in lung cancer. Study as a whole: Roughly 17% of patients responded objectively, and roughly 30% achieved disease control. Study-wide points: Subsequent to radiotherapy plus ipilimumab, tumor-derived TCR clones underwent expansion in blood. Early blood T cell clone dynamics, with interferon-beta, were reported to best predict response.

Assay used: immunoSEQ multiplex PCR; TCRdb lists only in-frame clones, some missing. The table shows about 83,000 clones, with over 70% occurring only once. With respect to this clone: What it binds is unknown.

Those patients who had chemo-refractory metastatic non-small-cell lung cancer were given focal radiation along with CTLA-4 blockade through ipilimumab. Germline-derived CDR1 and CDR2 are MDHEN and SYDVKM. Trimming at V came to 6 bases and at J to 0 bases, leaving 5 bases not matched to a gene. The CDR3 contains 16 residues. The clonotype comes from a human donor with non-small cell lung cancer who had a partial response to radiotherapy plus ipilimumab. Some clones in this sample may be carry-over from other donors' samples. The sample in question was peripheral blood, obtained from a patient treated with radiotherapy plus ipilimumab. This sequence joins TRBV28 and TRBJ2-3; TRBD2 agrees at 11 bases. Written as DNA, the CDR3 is TGTGCCAGCAGAGATACTAGCGGGGGTAGCACAGATACGCAGTATTTT. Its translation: CASRDTSGGSTDTQYF.